Shown below are 6 T cell receptor beta chains from a single sample sequenced in a study of blood T cell repertoires in COVID-19. Method: immunoSEQ multiplex PCR; TCRdb's copy keeps in-frame clones and lacks some. Of about 120,000 clones listed, approximately 84% are singletons. The specimen was peripheral blood. The source of these receptors is a man between 65 and 85 years old with active or convalescent COVID-19.

This rearrangement joins TRBV15 to TRBJ1-4; 7 nucleotides align to TRBD1. Trimming at V came to 1 base and at J to 3 bases, leaving 11 bases not matched to a gene. CDR3 length equals 18 residues. Germline V gene data show CDR1 as LNHNV and CDR2 as YYDKDF (reference sequence). The CDR3 region is CATSRVSRYRGSNEKLFF. As DNA, the CDR3 is TGTGCCACCAGCAGAGTATCCCGCTACAGGGGCTCTAATGAAAAACTGTTTTTT. Complete variable domain (other parts from reference TRBV15 and TRBJ1-4): DAMVIQNPRYQVTQFGKPVTLSCSQTLNHNVMYWYQQKSSQAPKLLFHYYDKDFNNEADTPDNFQSRRPNTSFCFLDIRSPGLGDTAMYLCATSRVSRYRGSNEKLFFGSGTQLSVL.

The rearrangement joins TRBV5-1 to TRBJ1-2; D possibly corresponds to TRBD1 (6 bases). Trimming removed 4 bases at V and 8 bases at J, with 15 bases between. The CDR3 totals 13 residues. CDR1 is SGHRS, CDR2 YFSETQ, per germline. The CDR3 here is CASSQKGGLGYTF. The CDR3 DNA reads TGCGCCAGCAGCCAAAAAGGGGGTTTAGGCTACACCTTC.

This chain uses TRBV7-8 with TRBJ1-6; D not certain. CDR3 length: 12 residues. V dropped 3 bases and J dropped 8 bases, with 5 bases sitting between them. Germline-derived CDR1 and CDR2 are SGHVS and FQNEAQ. The CDR3 DNA sequence: TGTGCCAGCAGCTTGCCGGATTCACCCCTCCACTTT. The encoded protein is CASSLPDSPLHF.

This clone was seen just once. The V and J genes are TRBV7-2 and TRBJ2-2; D is possibly TRBD2 (6 bases). There are 14 residues in the CDR3. V lost 5 bases to trimming and J lost 6 bases, with 13 bases between them. CDR1 is SGHTA and CDR2 is FQGNSA in the germline V gene. CDR3 region: CASSLLRGAGELFF. For the CDR3, the DNA is TGTGCCAGCAGCCTCCTTCGCGGGGCCGGGGAGCTGTTTTTT. The variable domain in full, completed from reference TRBV7-2 and TRBJ2-2, reads GAGVSQSPSNKVTEKGKDVELRCDPISGHTALYWYRQSLGQGLEFLIYFQGNSAPDKSGLPSDRFSAERTGGSVSTLTIQRTQQEDSAVYLCASSLLRGAGELFFGEGSRLTVL.

This clone was counted a single time. The chain carries TRBV5-1 and TRBJ2-3, with a weak D call TRBD2 (7 bases). Trimming cost V 7 bases and J 6 bases, with 15 bases left between them. Germline V gives CDR1 SGHRS, CDR2 YFSETQ. The CDR3 length is 13 residues. The CDR3 here is CASGRGGLDTQYF. CDR3 DNA sequence: TGCGCCAGCGGGAGGGGGGGCTTGGATACGCAGTATTTT.

This CDR3 reads CASSDLDRWGTEAFF. As DNA, the CDR3 is TGTGCCAGCAGTGACCTGGACAGGTGGGGCACTGAAGCTTTCTTT. This chain links TRBV6-1 with TRBJ1-1, with 7 bases that match TRBD1. J gave up 4 bases and V 3 bases, and 8 bases lay outside the gene matches. The CDR3 covers 15 residues. Germline CDR1 MNHNS, CDR2 SASEGT.